This passage covers 8 T cell receptor beta chains from one sample sequenced in a study of control samples from healthy donors and cancer patients. Data came from immunoSEQ multiplex PCR; TCRdb stores just in-frame clones and leaves some out. The table lists some 120,000 clones, roughly 86% of them singletons, with about 2.7% in the top ten. The sample comprised blood. The origin of the receptors is a man aged 60-69 years in good health.

This clone turned up a few times. The chain couples TRBV6-5 to TRBJ1-2, with 7 bases aligning to TRBD1. This CDR3 comprises 12 residues. Germline CDR1 MNHEY, CDR2 SVGAGI. V gave up 4 bases and J gave up 8 bases; unmatched junction bases: 4. This CDR3 is CASSLSGGGYTF. DNA for the CDR3: TGTGCCAGCAGTTTGTCAGGGGGGGGCTACACCTTC.

The J gene is TRBJ2-7, the V gene TRBV12-5; D gene ambiguous. Germline-derived CDR1 and CDR2 are LGHNT and FRNRAP. CDR3 length: 11 residues. V was trimmed by 3 bases and J by 4 bases, leaving 4 bases between them. The CDR3 DNA reads as TGTGCTAGTGGTTTTGGATACGAGCAGTACTTC. Translation: CASGFGYEQYF.

The chain joins TRBV21-1 to TRBJ2-3; the table names TRBD2, a call not compared with the DNA. TRBV21-1 is a documented pseudogene. The CDR3 consists of 12 residues. The CDR3 here is CASTPCGDTQYF. The CDR3 coding sequence is TGTGCCAGCACCCCCTGCGGAGATACGCAGTATTTT.

The chain uses TRBV4-2 and TRBJ1-4, with TRBD1 matching over 7 bases. V was pared by 4 bases and J by 7 bases, with 9 bases of the junction left unmatched. This CDR3 spans 15 amino acids. Germline lookup yields CDR1 LGHNA and CDR2 YNFKEQ. The CDR3 DNA is TGTGCCAGCAGCCCAGATGGGACAGAAGGTGAAAAACTGTTTTTT. Its translation: CASSPDGTEGEKLFF.

The chain is built from TRBV29-1 and TRBJ1-1; D unresolved. This CDR3 comprises 14 residues. The V gene lost 5 bases and the J gene lost 3 bases, with 16 bases spanning the gap. The V gene's germline CDR1 is SQVTM and CDR2 ANQGSEA. The CDR3 nucleotides read TGCAGCGTTCATGGGGTTTTTAGGGACACTGAAGCTTTCTTT. Amino acids: CSVHGVFRDTEAFF.

In its sample, this clone was seen a few times. V and J are TRBV30 and TRBJ2-3; D might be TRBD2 (5 bases). V was trimmed by 4 bases and J by 8 bases, leaving 19 bases between them. Germline values: CDR1 GTSNPN, CDR2 SVGIG (reference sequence). There are 14 residues in the CDR3. DNA for the CDR3: TGTGCCTGGACTTGGGGAGCTGGAATCGGTACGCAGTATTTT. It yields the protein CAWTWGAGIGTQYF.

This clone has more than one count but fewer than ten. Within the sample, other DNA sequences also encode this same CDR3. The chain couples TRBV6-5 to TRBJ2-7, with D unclear. Trimming removed 0 bases from V and 0 bases from J, with 6 bases in between. Per the germline V gene, CDR1 is MNHEY and CDR2 is SVGAGI. This CDR3 contains 14 residues. The chain's CDR3 is CASSYSTASYEQYF. CDR3 DNA sequence: TGTGCCAGCAGTTACTCTACAGCCTCCTACGAGCAGTACTTC.

The CDR3: CASSQGLAGNTDTQYF. Written as DNA, the CDR3 is TGCGCCAGCAGCCAAGGACTAGCCGGGAACACAGATACGCAGTATTTT. The chain combines TRBV5-1 with TRBJ2-3; 8 nucleotides align to TRBD2. Trimming cost V 4 bases and J 2 bases; bases outside gene matches: 9. Germline V gene data show CDR1 as SGHRS and CDR2 as YFSETQ. The CDR3 is 16 residues long.